Shown below are 20 T cell receptor beta chains from a single sample sequenced in a study of T cells expressing NK-cell markers. TCRdb re-analyzed the 5' RACE reads; it lists each CDR3 protein once, without DNA. This sample carries approximately 170,000 distinct CDR3 sequences, with just over 20% going to the ten biggest clones. The specimen was blood T cells: a sorted CD56 or NKG2C T cell subset, CD4+ or CD8+ T cells, or bulk PBMC T cells (not recorded which). All receptors derive from a man between 18 and 69 years old in good health.

The rearrangement uses TRBV2 and TRBJ2-7; the D call of TRBD1 rests on TCRdb alone, since no DNA is present to check it. CDR1 and CDR2 (germline): SNHLY, FYNNEI. CDR3 length equals 14 residues. CDR3 in amino acids: CASSRGMGSNEQYF.

The chain is built from TRBV5-1 and TRBJ2-3. The CDR3 contains 13 residues. CDR1 is SGHRS and CDR2 is YFSETQ in the germline V gene. The CDR3 here is CASSKRMTDTQYF.

The rearrangement links TRBV5-6 to TRBJ1-5; TCRdb picks TRBD1, but there is no DNA to check that call. CDR3 size: 15 residues. Germline loops: CDR1 SGHDT, CDR2 YYEEEE. The chain's CDR3 is CASSFLGDSNQPQHF. Full variable domain (remainder filled in from reference TRBV5-6 and TRBJ1-5): DAGVTQSPTHLIKTRGQQVTLRCSPKSGHDTVSWYQQALGQGPQFIFQYYEEEERQRGNFPDRFSGHQFPNYSSELNVNALLLGDSALYLCASSFLGDSNQPQHFGDGTRLSIL.

The chain joins TRBV12-3 or TRBV12-4 to TRBJ1-3. This CDR3 region has 11 residues. CDR3 in amino acids: CASSFRNTIYF.

The chain joins TRBV20-1 to TRBJ1-1; TCRdb's assignment of TRBD1 cannot be checked, as there is no DNA. The CDR3 totals 16 residues. CDR1 is DFQATT and CDR2 is SNEGSKA in the germline V gene (reference sequence). The CDR3 here is CSASDRDRGGNTEAFF.

The chain uses TRBV24-1 and TRBJ1-5. This CDR3 spans 15 amino acids. CDR1 and CDR2 (germline): KGHDR, SFDVKD. The CDR3 here is CATSDLGPINQPQHF.

The chain recombines TRBV7-9 with TRBJ2-5. This CDR3 contains 13 residues. The germline V gene encodes CDR1 SEHNR and CDR2 FQNEAQ (reference sequence). CDR3 sequence reads: CASSRISVETQYF.

The chain carries TRBV27 and TRBJ2-1; TCRdb lists TRBD1, though no DNA is available to test this call. Germline V lookup: CDR1 MNHEY, CDR2 SMNVEV (reference sequence). This CDR3 comprises 15 residues. The CDR3 reads CASSLSGTPLNEQFF.

The chain combines TRBV7-8 with TRBJ2-7; no DNA is available, so the TRBD1 call from TCRdb remains unchecked. This CDR3 spans 14 amino acids. Per germline, CDR1 SGHVS and CDR2 FQNEAQ. Here the CDR3 reads CASSLGVLANEQYF.

The CDR3 protein is CASSYLAEETQYF. The chain couples TRBV6-2 or TRBV6-3 to TRBJ2-5; absent DNA, TCRdb's TRBD2 call cannot be checked. This CDR3 has 13 amino acids. Germline V gene lookup returns CDR1 MNHEY and CDR2 SVGEGT.

This clonotype is identified as medium-sized (0.01 to 0.1%) from frequency. The chain couples TRBV5-8 to TRBJ2-7; as DNA is missing, the TRBD1 call by TCRdb cannot be tested. The CDR3 contains 15 residues. From germline, CDR1 is SGHTS and CDR2 YDEGEE. CDR3 region: CASSRGTWSSYEQYF.

The CDR3 protein is CAISDPLAGAGETQYF. The chain couples TRBV10-3 to TRBJ2-5; TCRdb designates TRBD2, a call that cannot be tested without DNA. The germline gives CDR1 ENHRY, CDR2 SYGVKD. The CDR3 is 16 residues long.

This sequence joins TRBV12-3 or TRBV12-4 and TRBJ2-5. This CDR3 is 12 amino acids long. The CDR3 region is CASRGGYETQYF.

The CDR3 loop reads CASSYPRDTQYF. This rearrangement joins TRBV6-6 to TRBJ2-3. CDR1 is MNHNY, CDR2 SVGAGI, per germline (reference sequence). The CDR3 totals 12 residues.

V and J are TRBV7-9 and TRBJ1-1; the D gene TCRdb calls, TRBD1, cannot be checked with no DNA. The CDR3 spans 16 residues. The germline CDR1 and CDR2 sequences are SEHNR and FQNEAQ (reference sequence). CDR3 in amino acids: CASSLGVGDLNTEAFF.

The chain's CDR3 is CASSQGMGGPLHF. The chain links TRBV3-1 to TRBJ1-6; TCRdb indicates TRBD1, and absent DNA this call remains unverified. The CDR3 covers 13 residues. Per the germline V gene, CDR1 is LGHDT and CDR2 is YNNKEL (reference sequence).

This chain joins TRBV6-1 and TRBJ2-1; TCRdb's D gene call, TRBD2, goes unchecked for lack of DNA. CDR3 size: 15 residues. Germline lookup yields CDR1 MNHNS and CDR2 SASEGT. The CDR3 spells CASSEESSGANEQFF.

V usage is TRBV27 and J usage is TRBJ2-5; TCRdb reports TRBD2, a call that lacks DNA to check it against. Looked up from germline, CDR1 is MNHEY and CDR2 is SMNVEV (reference sequence). This CDR3 is built from 15 residues. The CDR3 protein is CASSPGTSGVGTQYF.

V is TRBV7-3 and J is TRBJ1-2; TCRdb designates TRBD1, a call that cannot be tested without DNA. CDR3 size: 16 residues. Germline V gene data show CDR1 as SGHTA and CDR2 as FQGTGA. This CDR3 reads CASSLTPGGGEDGYTF.

The CDR3 loop reads CASSPPGQLAPNYGYTF. J is TRBJ1-2 and V is TRBV18; absent DNA, TCRdb's TRBD1 call cannot be checked. CDR3 length: 17 amino acids. CDR1 is KGHSH, CDR2 LQKENI, per germline.